The clone carrying this TCR beta chain has a handful of counts. The data originate from a study of blood T cell repertoires in COVID-19. Study-level information: Sources were T cells, B-cell-depleted T cells, or PBMCs; the material itself was cDNA or gDNA.

Data came from immunoSEQ multiplex PCR; TCRdb stores just in-frame clones and leaves some out. The sample comprises approximately 130,000 clones, just over 75% of which are singletons, and 10% to 14% rests with the top ten. The TCR sequence derives from a human donor in a cohort sampled during active COVID-19. The sequenced sample consisted of peripheral blood.

The CDR3 nucleotides are TGTGCCAGCAGCGTAGATCAAGGGGGCGCGGTTGGCTACACCTTC. It translates to CASSVDQGGAVGYTF. The chain carries TRBV9 and TRBJ1-2; 7 bases match TRBD1. The V gene's germline CDR1 is SGDLS and CDR2 YYNGEE. The CDR3 consists of 15 residues. The J segment lost 7 bases and the V segment lost 0 bases, leaving 9 bases of the junction unmatched. Full variable domain (rest looked up from reference TRBV9 and TRBJ1-2): DSGVTQTPKHLITATGQRVTLRCSPRSGDLSVYWYQQSLDQGLQFLIQYYNGEERAKGNILERFSAQQFPDLHSELNLSSLELGDSALYFCASSVDQGGAVGYTFGSGTRLTVV.